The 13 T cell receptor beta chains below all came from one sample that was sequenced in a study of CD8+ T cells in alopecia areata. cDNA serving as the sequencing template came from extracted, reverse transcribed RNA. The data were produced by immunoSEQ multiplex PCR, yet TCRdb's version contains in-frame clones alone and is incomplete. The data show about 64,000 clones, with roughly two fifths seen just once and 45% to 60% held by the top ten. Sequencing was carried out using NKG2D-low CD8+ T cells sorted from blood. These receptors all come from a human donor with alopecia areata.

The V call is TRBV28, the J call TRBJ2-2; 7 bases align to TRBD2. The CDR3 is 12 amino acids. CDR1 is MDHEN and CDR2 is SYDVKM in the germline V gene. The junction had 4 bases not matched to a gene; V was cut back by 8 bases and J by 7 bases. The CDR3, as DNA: TGTGCCAGCTTACCGGGAGGCGGGGAGCTGTTTTTT. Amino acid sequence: CASLPGGGELFF. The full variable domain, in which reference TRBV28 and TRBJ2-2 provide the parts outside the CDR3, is DVKVTQSSRYLVKRTGEKVFLECVQDMDHENMFWYRQDPGLGLRLIYFSYDVKMKEKGDIPEGYSVSREKKERFSLILESASTNQTSMYLCASLPGGGELFFGEGSRLTVL.

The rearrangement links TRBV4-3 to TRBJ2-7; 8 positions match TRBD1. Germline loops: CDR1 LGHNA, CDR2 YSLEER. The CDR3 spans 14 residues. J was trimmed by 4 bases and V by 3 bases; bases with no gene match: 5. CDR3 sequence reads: CASSQDRDGYEQYF. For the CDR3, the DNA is TGCGCCAGCAGCCAGGACAGGGACGGATACGAGCAGTACTTC.

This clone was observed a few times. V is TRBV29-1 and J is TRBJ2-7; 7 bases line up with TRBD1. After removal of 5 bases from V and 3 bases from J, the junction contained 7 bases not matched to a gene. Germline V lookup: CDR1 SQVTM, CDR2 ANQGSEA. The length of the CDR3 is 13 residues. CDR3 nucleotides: TGCAGCGTTTTTAGGACAGGTGGCTACGAGCAGTACTTC. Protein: CSVFRTGGYEQYF.

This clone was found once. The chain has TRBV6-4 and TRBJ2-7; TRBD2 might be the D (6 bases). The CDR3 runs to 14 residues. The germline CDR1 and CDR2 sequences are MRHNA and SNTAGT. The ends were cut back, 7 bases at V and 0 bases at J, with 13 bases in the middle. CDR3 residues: CASNAGLPSYEQYF. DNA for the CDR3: TGTGCCAGCAACGCGGGATTGCCCTCCTACGAGCAGTACTTC.

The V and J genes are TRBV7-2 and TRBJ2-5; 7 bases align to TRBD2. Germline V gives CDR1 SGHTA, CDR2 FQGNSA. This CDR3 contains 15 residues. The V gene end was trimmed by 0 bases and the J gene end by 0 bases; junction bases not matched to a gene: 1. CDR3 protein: CASSLAGGDQETQYF. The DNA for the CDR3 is TGTGCCAGCAGCTTAGCGGGGGGGGACCAAGAGACCCAGTACTTC. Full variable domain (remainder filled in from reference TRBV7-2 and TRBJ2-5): GAGVSQSPSNKVTEKGKDVELRCDPISGHTALYWYRQSLGQGLEFLIYFQGNSAPDKSGLPSDRFSAERTGGSVSTLTIQRTQQEDSAVYLCASSLAGGDQETQYFGPGTRLLVL.

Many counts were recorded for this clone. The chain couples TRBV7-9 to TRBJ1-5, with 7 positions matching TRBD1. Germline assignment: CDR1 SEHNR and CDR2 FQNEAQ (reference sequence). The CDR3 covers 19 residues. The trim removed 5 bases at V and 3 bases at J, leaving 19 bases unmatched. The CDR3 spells CASSAIPPVDREDNQPQHF. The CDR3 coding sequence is TGTGCCAGCAGCGCAATACCTCCGGTTGACAGGGAGGACAATCAGCCCCAGCATTTT.

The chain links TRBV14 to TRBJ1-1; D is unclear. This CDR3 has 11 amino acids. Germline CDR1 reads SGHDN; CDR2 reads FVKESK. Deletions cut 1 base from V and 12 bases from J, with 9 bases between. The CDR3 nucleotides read TGTGCCAGCAGCCAAGTGCGGATCACTTTCTTT. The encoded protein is CASSQVRITFF.

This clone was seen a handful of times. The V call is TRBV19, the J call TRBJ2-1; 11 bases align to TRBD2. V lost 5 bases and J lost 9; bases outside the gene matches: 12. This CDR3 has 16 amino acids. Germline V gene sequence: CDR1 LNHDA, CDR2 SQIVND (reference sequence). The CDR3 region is CASSPRLAGISGEQFF. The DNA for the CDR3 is TGTGCCAGTAGTCCGCGACTAGCGGGGATCTCCGGTGAGCAGTTCTTC. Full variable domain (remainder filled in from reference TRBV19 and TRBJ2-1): DGGITQSPKYLFRKEGQNVTLSCEQNLNHDAMYWYRQDPGQGLRLIYYSQIVNDFQKGDIAEGYSVSREKKESFPLTVTSAQKNPTAFYLCASSPRLAGISGEQFFGPGTRLTVL.

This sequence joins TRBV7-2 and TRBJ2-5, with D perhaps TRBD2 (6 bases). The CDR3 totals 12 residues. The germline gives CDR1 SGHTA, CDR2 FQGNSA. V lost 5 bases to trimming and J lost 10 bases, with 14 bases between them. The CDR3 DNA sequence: TGTGCCAGCAGCCCGGCGGGGCTGGACCAGTACTTC. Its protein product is CASSPAGLDQYF.

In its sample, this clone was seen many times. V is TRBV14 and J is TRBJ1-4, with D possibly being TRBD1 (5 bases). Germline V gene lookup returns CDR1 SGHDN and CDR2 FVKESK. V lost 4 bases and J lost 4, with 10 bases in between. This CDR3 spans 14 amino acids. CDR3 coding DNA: TGTGCCAGCAGCCCGACAGACCTTAATGAAAAACTGTTTTTT. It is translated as CASSPTDLNEKLFF.

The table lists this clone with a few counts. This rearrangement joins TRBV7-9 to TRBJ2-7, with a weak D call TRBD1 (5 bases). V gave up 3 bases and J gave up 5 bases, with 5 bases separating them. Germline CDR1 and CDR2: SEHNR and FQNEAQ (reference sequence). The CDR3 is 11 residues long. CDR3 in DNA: TGTGCCAGCAGCTTGGACAACGAGCAGTACTTC. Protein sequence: CASSLDNEQYF.

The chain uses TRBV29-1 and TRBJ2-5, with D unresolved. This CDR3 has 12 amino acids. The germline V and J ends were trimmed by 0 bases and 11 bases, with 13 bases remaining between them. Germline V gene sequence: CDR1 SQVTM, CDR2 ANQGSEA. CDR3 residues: CSVEDLGNEQYF. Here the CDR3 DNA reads TGCAGCGTTGAAGATTTAGGGAATGAGCAGTACTTC.

CDR3 region: CASSPTGVDEQFF. The CDR3 DNA reads TGTGCCAGCAGTCCCACAGGGGTGGATGAGCAGTTCTTC. The chain links TRBV28 to TRBJ2-1; 7 nucleotides align to TRBD1. Germline V lookup: CDR1 MDHEN, CDR2 SYDVKM. The CDR3 totals 13 residues. The V segment lost 5 bases and the J segment 8 bases; nucleotides outside the gene matches: 6.